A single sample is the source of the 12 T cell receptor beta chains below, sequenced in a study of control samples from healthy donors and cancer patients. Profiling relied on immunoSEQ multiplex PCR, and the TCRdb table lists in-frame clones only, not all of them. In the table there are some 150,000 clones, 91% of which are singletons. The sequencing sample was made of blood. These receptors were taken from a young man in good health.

The CDR3 is CASRSITFWEKLFF. Written as DNA, the CDR3 is TGTGCCAGCAGGTCGATTACCTTTTGGGAAAAACTGTTTTTT. The chain joins TRBV28 to TRBJ1-4; unclear D gene. V was shortened by 6 bases and J by 8 bases, with 16 bases between the two germline ends. Germline CDR1 and CDR2: MDHEN and SYDVKM. This CDR3 spans 14 amino acids.

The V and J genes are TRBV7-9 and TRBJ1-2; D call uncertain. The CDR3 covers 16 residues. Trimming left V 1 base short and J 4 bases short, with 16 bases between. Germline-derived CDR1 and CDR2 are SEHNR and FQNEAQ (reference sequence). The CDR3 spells CASSLERRNLVYGYTF. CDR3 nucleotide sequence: TGTGCCAGCAGCTTAGAACGACGGAATCTCGTCTATGGCTACACCTTC.

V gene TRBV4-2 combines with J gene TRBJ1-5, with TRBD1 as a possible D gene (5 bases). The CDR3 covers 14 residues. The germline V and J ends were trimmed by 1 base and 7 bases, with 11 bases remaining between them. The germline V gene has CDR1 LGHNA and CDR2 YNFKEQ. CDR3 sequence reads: CASSQVGGDQPQHF. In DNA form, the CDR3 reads TGTGCCAGCAGCCAAGTTGGGGGAGACCAGCCCCAGCATTTT.

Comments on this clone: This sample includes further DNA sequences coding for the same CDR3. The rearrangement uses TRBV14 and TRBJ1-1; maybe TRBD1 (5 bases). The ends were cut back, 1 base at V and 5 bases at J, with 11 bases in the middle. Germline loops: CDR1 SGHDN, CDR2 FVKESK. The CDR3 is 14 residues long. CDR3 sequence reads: CASSQVRGGTEAFF. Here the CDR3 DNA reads TGTGCCAGCAGCCAAGTAAGGGGTGGGACTGAAGCTTTCTTT.

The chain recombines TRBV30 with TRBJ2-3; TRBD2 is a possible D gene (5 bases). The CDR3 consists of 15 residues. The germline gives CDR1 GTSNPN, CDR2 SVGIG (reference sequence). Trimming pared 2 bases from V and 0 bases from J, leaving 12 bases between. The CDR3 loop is CAWSSGDLSTDTQYF. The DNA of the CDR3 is TGTGCCTGGAGTAGCGGCGACCTCAGCACAGATACGCAGTATTTT.

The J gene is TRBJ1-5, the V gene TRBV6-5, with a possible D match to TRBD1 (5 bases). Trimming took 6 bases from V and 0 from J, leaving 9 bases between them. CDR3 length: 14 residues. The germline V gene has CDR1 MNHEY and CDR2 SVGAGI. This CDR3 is CASSREHSNQPQHF. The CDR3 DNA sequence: TGTGCCAGCAGCAGGGAGCATAGCAATCAGCCCCAGCATTTT.

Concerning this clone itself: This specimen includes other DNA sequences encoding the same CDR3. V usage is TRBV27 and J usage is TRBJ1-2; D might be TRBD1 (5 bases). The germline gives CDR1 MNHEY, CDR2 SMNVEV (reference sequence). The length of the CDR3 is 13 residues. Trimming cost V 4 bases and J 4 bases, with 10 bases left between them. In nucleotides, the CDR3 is TGTGCCAGCAGTTCCAGGGCGGGCTATGGCTACACCTTC. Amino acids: CASSSRAGYGYTF.

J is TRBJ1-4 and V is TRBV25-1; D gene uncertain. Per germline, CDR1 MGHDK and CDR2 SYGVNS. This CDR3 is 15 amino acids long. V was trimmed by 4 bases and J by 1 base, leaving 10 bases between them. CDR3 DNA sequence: TGTGCCAGCAGTGTCCGGGGATTAACTAATGAAAAACTGTTTTTT. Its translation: CASSVRGLTNEKLFF.

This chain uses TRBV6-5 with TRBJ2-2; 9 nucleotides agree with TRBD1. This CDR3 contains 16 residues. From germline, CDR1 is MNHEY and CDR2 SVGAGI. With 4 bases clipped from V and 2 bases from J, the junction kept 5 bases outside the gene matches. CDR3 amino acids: CASSFRTGENTGELFF. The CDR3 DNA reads TGTGCCAGCAGTTTTAGGACAGGGGAAAACACCGGGGAGCTGTTTTTT.

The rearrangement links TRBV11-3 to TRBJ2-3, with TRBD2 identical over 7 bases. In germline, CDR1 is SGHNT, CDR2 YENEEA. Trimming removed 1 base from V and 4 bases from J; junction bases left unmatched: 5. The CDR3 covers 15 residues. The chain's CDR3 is CASSLGGGAPDTQYF. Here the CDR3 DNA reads TGTGCCAGCAGCTTAGGCGGGGGAGCCCCAGATACGCAGTATTTT.

The CDR3 nucleotides read TGTGCCAGCAGCGTCACCCCCTCCGGCCCGGATACGCAGTATTTT. Encoded protein: CASSVTPSGPDTQYF. The chain links TRBV9 to TRBJ2-3, with D unclear. The CDR3 extends over 15 amino acids. CDR1 and CDR2 (germline): SGDLS, YYNGEE. The V end lost 2 bases, the J end lost 6 bases, and 16 bases lay between the germline ends.

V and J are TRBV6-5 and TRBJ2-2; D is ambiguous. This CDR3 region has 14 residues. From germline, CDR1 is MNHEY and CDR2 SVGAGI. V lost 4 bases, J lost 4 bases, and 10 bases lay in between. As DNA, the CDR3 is TGTGCCAGCAGTTCCGCCCTTGGCACCGGGGAGCTGTTTTTT. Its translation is CASSSALGTGELFF.